Here is one TCR beta chain with its context. Antigen specificity is unknown. Reverse transcribed after extraction, RNA yielded cDNA as the sequencing template. This table comes from immunoSEQ multiplex PCR, and its TCRdb copy is limited to in-frame clones, with some not included. The repertoire includes over 150,000 clones, 55% to 70% of them detected once, and about 3% sits in the top ten. The data were taken from a study of CD8+ T cells in alopecia areata. Study in general: Severity scores in treated patients reflected the percentage of scalp affected.

Treatment given: oral pan-JAK inhibitor, 5-10 mg twice daily. V shed 4 bases and J 3 bases; nucleotides not matched to a gene: 6. CDR1 is KGHSH and CDR2 is LQKENI in the germline V gene. CDR3 length: 15 residues. Overall study findings and caveats: Relative to normal scalp, lesional scalp, especially alopecia totalis/universalis, showed higher clonality.

The input for sequencing was CD4+ T cells sorted from blood, taken at week 4, from a patient treated with tofacitinib. The V and J genes are TRBV18 and TRBJ1-5; TRBD1 aligns across 7 bases. The clonotype originates from a human donor with alopecia areata. CDR3 amino acids: CASSLRTGNNQPQHF. CDR3 bases: TGTGCCAGCTCACTACGGACAGGTAACAATCAGCCCCAGCATTTT.